A selection of T cell receptor beta chains follows, all from one sample in a study of cytomegalovirus exposure and HLA in healthy donors. The repertoire was sequenced with immunoSEQ multiplex PCR; TCRdb's copy has only in-frame clones and lacks some. The sample contains approximately 130,000 clones, around 85% of which appear only once. Sequenced: PBMCs. These receptors came from a woman between 25 and 40 years old in good health and CMV-seropositive. Each CDR3 is given with its conserved first and last residue.

TRBV18,14,CASSPSGMRSPLHF
TRBV5-1,14,CASRLDLRGGEQYF
TRBV19,13,CASSATVDTEAFF
TRBV28,14,CASSVQGLTYEQYF
TRBV30,16,CAWSAQTGGVYNEQFF
TRBV27,14,CASSLFPVTDTQYF
TRBV5-6,14,CASSFGTGVYEQYF
TRBV5-5,15,CASSPQGQTLYEQYF
TRBV21-1,16,CASSHSTILISYEQYF
TRBV30,13,CAWSVQLVNEQFF
TRBV9,15,CASSPGGDFKNIQYF
TRBV29-1,12,CSDLPGGTEAFF
TRBV6-1,13,CASSDGQAYGYTF
TRBV27,18,CASRSTASLITTNEKLFF
TRBV19,16,CASSFWTSGGRGTQYF
TRBV5-1,15,CASSLRSGGDTEAFF
TRBV15,16,CATSRARGSANEKLFF
TRBV7-2,13,CASSSVAGTGKHF
TRBV10-3,17,CAISASSGGAGTGELFF
TRBV7-6,15,CASSLGGLLTDTQYF
TRBV5-1,14,CASSFTAGEETQYF
TRBV30,14,CAWRNTGGGETQYF
TRBV5-8,17,CASSFTRGQSYDTEAFF
TRBV2,15,CASITAAGVGYEQYF
TRBV5-4,16,CASSPGQGPGRTEAFF
TRBV29-1,14,CSASRDRGSSEQFF
TRBV6-4,15,CASSDSGGATDTQYF
TRBV19,16,CASSIDSGEGQDEQFF
TRBV2,15,CASSEETSGRCEQYF
TRBV18,17,CASSPGQGLATNEKLFF
TRBV9,15,CASGPGAVYQETQYF
TRBV9,12,CAGIKDYTEAFF
TRBV6-1,12,CASGTGRYEQYF
TRBV5-1,14,CASARQDLTGELFF
TRBV2,13,CASSVQGQSEAFF
TRBV18,12,CASSPGPYEQYF
TRBV11-2,14,CASSGGLGYNEQFF
TRBV6-5,14,CASRRQGNNEKLFF
TRBV28,14,CATYSGVDTGELFF
TRBV11-2,17,CASSLDQGILENTEAFF
TRBV2,11,CASSFEETQYF
TRBV19,14,CASSMGTGKETQYF
TRBV6-6,14,CASSRTVMNTEAFF
TRBV19,16,CASSIGGDRGLYGYTF
TRBV11-3,15,CASSPGLGEQETQYF
TRBV7-3,16,CASSLGPQTGAGELFF
TRBV9,14,CASSVEWRGTEAFF
TRBV7-9,15,CASSLGPQGAGELFF
TRBV6-1,12,CASSRTGSEAFF